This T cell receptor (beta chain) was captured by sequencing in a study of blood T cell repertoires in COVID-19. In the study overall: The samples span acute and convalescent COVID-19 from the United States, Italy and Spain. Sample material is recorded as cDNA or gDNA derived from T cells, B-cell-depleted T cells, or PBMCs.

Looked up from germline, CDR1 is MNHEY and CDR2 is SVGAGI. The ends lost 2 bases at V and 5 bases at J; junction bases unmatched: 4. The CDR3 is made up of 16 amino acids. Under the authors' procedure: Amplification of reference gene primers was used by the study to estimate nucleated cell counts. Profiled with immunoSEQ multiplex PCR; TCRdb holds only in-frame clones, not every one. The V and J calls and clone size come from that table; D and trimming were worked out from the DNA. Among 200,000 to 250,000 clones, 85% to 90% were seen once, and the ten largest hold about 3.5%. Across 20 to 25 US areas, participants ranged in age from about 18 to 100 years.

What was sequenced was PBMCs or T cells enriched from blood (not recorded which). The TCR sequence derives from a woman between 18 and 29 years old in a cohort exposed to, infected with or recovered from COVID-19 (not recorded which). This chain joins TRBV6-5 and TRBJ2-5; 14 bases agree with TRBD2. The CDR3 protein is CASSYGTSGSLETQYF. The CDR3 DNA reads TGTGCCAGCAGTTACGGGACTAGCGGGAGTTTGGAGACCCAGTACTTC.